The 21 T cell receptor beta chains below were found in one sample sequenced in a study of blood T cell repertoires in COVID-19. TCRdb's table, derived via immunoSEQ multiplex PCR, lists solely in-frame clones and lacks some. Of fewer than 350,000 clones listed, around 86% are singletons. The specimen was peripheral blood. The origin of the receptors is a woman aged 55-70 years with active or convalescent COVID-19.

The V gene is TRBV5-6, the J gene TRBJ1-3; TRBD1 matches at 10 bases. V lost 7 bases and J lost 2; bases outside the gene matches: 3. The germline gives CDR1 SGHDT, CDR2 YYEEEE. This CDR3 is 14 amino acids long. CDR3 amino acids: CASRGTGAGNTIYF. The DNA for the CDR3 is TGTGCCAGCCGCGGGACAGGGGCTGGAAACACCATATATTTT.

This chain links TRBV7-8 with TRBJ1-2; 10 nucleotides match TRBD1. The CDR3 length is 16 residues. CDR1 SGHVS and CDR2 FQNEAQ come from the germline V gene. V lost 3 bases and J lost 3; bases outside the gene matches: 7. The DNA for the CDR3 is TGTGCCAGCAGCTTCGGGGGGACAGGGGACCACTATGGCTACACCTTC. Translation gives CASSFGGTGDHYGYTF.

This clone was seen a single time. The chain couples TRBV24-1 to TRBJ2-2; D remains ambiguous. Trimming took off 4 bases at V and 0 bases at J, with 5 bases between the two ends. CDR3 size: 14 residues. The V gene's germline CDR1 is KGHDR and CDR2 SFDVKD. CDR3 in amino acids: CATSEQTNTGELFF. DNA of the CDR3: TGTGCCACCAGTGAACAGACGAACACCGGGGAGCTGTTTTTT.

The DNA of the CDR3 is TGTGCCACCAGCGGGAGACAGGGACACAGCACAGATACGCAGTATTTT. Protein sequence: CATSGRQGHSTDTQYF. The gene calls are TRBV15 and TRBJ2-3; TRBD1 matches 7 bases. The germline CDR1 and CDR2 sequences are LNHNV and YYDKDF (reference sequence). The CDR3 consists of 16 residues. J was trimmed by 0 bases and V by 5 bases; bases with no gene match: 8.

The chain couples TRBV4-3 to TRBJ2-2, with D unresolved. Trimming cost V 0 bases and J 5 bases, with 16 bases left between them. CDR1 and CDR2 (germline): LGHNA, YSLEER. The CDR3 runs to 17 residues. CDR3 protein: CASSQEMKTPGTGELFF. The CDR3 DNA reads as TGCGCCAGCAGCCAAGAGATGAAAACTCCGGGTACCGGGGAGCTGTTTTTT.

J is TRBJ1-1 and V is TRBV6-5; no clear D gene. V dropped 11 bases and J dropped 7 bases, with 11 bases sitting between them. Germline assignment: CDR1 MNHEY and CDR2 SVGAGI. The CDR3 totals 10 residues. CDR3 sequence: CASGSYEAFF. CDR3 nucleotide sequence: TGTGCCTCCGGGAGCTATGAAGCTTTCTTT.

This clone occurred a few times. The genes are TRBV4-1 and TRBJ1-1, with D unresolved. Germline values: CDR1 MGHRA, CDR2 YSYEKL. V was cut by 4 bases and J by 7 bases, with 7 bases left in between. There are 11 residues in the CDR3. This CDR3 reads CASSLGSEAFF. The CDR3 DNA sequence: TGCGCCAGCAGCCTCGGTAGTGAAGCTTTCTTT.

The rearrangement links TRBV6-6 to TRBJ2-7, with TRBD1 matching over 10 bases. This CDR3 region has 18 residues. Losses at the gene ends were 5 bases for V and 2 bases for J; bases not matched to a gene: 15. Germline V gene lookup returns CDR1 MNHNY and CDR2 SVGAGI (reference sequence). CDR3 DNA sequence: TGTGCCAGCAGTCAACAACCCGGGACAGGGGCCTCGACCTACGAGCAGTACTTC. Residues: CASSQQPGTGASTYEQYF.

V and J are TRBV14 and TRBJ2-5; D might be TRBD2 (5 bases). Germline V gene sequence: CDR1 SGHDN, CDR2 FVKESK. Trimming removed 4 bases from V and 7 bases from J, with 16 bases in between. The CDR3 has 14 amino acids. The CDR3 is CASSPRTALGTQYF. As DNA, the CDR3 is TGTGCCAGCAGCCCGCGGACTGCCCTAGGGACCCAGTACTTC. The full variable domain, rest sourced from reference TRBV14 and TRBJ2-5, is EAGVTQFPSHSVIEKGQTVTLRCDPISGHDNLYWYRRVMGKEIKFLLHFVKESKQDESGMPNNRFLAERTGGTYSTLKVQPAELEDSGVYFCASSPRTALGTQYFGPGTRLLVL.

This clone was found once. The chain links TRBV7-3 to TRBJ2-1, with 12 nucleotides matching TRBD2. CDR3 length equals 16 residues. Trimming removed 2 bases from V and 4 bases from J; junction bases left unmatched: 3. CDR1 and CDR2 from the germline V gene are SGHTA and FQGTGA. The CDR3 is CASSLLAGGMYNEQFF. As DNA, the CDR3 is TGTGCCAGCAGCTTACTAGCGGGGGGGATGTACAATGAGCAGTTCTTC.

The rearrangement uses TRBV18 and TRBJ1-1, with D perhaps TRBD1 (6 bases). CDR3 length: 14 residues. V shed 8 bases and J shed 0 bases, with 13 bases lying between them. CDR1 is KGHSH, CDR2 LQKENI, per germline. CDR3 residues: CASTQGQMNTEAFF. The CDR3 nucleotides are TGTGCCAGCACCCAAGGACAGATGAACACTGAAGCTTTCTTT.

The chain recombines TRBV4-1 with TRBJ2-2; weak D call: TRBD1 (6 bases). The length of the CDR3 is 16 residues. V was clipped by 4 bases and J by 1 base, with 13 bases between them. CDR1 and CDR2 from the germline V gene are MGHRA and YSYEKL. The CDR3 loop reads CASSLDDRQNTGELFF. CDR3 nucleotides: TGCGCCAGCAGCCTAGATGACAGGCAGAACACCGGGGAGCTGTTTTTT.

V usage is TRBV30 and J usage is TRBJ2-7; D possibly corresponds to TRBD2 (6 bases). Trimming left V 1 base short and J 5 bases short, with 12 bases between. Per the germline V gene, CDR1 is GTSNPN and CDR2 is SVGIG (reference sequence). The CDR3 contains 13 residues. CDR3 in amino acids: CAWSGVWGDEQYF. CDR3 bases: TGTGCCTGGAGTGGGGTTTGGGGGGACGAGCAGTACTTC.

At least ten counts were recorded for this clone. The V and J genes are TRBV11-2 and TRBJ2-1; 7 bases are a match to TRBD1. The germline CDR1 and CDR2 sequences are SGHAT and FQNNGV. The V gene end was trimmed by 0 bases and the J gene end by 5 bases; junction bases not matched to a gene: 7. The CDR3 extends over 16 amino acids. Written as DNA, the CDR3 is TGTGCCAGCAGCTTAGAGGGACAGAGTTTTGACAATGAGCAGTTCTTC. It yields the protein CASSLEGQSFDNEQFF.

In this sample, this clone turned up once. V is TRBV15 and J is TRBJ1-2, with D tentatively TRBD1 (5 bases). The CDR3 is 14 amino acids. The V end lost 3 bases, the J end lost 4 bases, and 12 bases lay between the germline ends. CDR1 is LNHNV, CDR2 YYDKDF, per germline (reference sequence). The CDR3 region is CATSSRALLYGYTF. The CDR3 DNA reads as TGTGCCACCAGCAGCAGGGCTCTACTCTATGGCTACACCTTC.

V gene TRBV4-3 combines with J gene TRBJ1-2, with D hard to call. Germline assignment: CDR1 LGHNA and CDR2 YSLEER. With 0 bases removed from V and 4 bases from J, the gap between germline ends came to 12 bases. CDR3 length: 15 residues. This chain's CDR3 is CASSQDRERVYGYTF. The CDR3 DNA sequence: TGCGCCAGCAGCCAAGATAGAGAGAGAGTCTATGGCTACACCTTC.

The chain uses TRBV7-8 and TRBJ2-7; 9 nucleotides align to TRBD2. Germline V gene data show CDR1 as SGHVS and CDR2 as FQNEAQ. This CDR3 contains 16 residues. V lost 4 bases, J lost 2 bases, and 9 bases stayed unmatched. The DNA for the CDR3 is TGTGCCAGCAGCTGGTATAGCGGGGGAGACCCCTACGAGCAGTACTTC. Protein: CASSWYSGGDPYEQYF.

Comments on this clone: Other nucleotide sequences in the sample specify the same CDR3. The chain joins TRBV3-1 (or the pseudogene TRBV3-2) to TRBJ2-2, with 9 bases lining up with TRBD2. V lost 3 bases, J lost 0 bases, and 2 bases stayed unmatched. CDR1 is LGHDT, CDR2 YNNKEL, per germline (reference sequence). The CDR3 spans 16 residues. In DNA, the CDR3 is TGTGCCAGCAGCCAGGTAGCGGGGGCGAACACCGGGGAGCTGTTTTTT. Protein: CASSQVAGANTGELFF.

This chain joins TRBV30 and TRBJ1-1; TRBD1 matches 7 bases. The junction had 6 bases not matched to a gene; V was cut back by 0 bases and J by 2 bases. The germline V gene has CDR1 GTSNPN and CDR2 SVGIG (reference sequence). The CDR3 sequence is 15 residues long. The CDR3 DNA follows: TGTGCCTGGAGTGTACCCGGGACAGCCAACACTGAAGCTTTCTTT. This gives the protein CAWSVPGTANTEAFF. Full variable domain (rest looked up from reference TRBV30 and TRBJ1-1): SQTIHQWPATLVQPVGSPLSLECTVEGTSNPNLYWYRQAAGRGLQLLFYSVGIGQISSEVPQNLSASRPQDRQFILSSKKLLLSDSGFYLCAWSVPGTANTEAFFGQGTRLTVV.

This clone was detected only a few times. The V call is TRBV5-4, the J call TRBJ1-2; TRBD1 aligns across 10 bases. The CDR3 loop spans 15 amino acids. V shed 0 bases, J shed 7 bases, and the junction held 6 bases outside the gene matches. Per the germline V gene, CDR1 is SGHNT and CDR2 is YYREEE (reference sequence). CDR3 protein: CASSLGQGAPRGYTF. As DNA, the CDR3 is TGTGCCAGCAGCTTGGGACAGGGGGCGCCCCGTGGCTACACCTTC.

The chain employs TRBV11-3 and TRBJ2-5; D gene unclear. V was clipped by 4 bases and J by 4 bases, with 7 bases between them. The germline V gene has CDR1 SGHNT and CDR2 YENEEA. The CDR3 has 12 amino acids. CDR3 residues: CASSSEPETQYF. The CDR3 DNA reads TGTGCCAGCAGCTCGGAGCCAGAGACCCAGTACTTC. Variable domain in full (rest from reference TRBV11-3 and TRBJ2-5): EAGVVQSPRYKIIEKKQPVAFWCNPISGHNTLYWYLQNLGQGPELLIRYENEEAVDDSQLPKDRFSAERLKGVDSTLKIQPAELGDSAVYLCASSSEPETQYFGPGTRLLVL.